What follows are 30 T cell receptor beta chains derived from one specimen sequenced in a study of cytomegalovirus exposure and HLA in healthy donors. Method: immunoSEQ multiplex PCR; TCRdb's copy keeps in-frame clones and lacks some. The repertoire has roughly 150,000 clones, 95% to 96% of them found once; the top ten carry about 0.89%. Material: PBMCs. The source of these receptors is a woman aged 18-29 years in good health and CMV-seronegative.

This sequence joins TRBV19 and TRBJ1-1, with TRBD1 matching over 7 bases. CDR1 and CDR2 from the germline V gene are LNHDA and SQIVND (reference sequence). V dropped 7 bases and J dropped 5; count of bases not matched to a gene: 7. The CDR3 length is 13 residues. CDR3: CASKGQGGTEAFF. CDR3 in DNA: TGTGCCAGTAAGGGGCAGGGGGGTACTGAAGCTTTCTTT.

V is TRBV7-9 and J is TRBJ2-7; TRBD1 is a possible D gene (6 bases). V lost 5 bases to trimming and J lost 4 bases, with 15 bases between them. Germline V gene sequence: CDR1 SEHNR, CDR2 FQNEAQ (reference sequence). CDR3 size: 14 residues. For the CDR3, the DNA is TGTGCCAGCAGCCAGGACAGTTTGGTGTACGAGCAGTACTTC. Protein sequence: CASSQDSLVYEQYF.

The rearrangement joins TRBV15 to TRBJ1-5; no clear D gene. The V gene lost 1 base and the J gene lost 3 bases, with 7 bases spanning the gap. From germline, CDR1 is LNHNV and CDR2 YYDKDF (reference sequence). This CDR3 is 14 amino acids long. The CDR3 spells CATSRAQINQPQHF. The CDR3 DNA follows: TGTGCCACCAGCAGAGCACAGATCAATCAGCCCCAGCATTTT.

The chain has TRBV15 and TRBJ2-1; 8 positions match TRBD1. Germline CDR1 LNHNV, CDR2 YYDKDF (reference sequence). This CDR3 is built from 13 residues. Losses at the gene ends were 5 bases for V and 7 bases for J; bases not matched to a gene: 4. CDR3 loop: CATSGDRINEQFF. The CDR3 nucleotides are TGTGCCACCAGCGGGGACAGGATAAATGAGCAGTTCTTC.

The V and J genes are TRBV5-6 and TRBJ2-5, with TRBD2 identical over 9 bases. Germline CDR1 reads SGHDT; CDR2 reads YYEEEE. The CDR3 has 16 amino acids. V gave up 4 bases and J gave up 0 bases; unmatched junction bases: 7. The CDR3 DNA reads as TGTGCCAGCAGCGGCTATGGCGGGGGGGACCAAGAGACCCAGTACTTC. Translated: CASSGYGGGDQETQYF.

The chain joins TRBV4-3 to TRBJ2-6; 8 bases line up with TRBD2. CDR1 and CDR2 from the germline V gene are LGHNA and YSLEER. This CDR3 contains 17 residues. The junction had 11 bases not matched to a gene; V was cut back by 3 bases and J by 7 bases. DNA of the CDR3: TGCGCCAGCAGCCATCCAGGACTAGCAACGGGAGCCAACGTCCTGACTTTC. It translates to CASSHPGLATGANVLTF.

The V gene is TRBV11-2, the J gene TRBJ1-6; TRBD1 agrees at 9 bases. CDR1 and CDR2 from the germline V gene are SGHAT and FQNNGV. This CDR3 has 14 residues. Unmatched junction bases numbered 6, after V lost 5 bases and J lost 10 bases. For the CDR3, the DNA is TGTGCCAGCAGCAATAACAGGGGGCTCTCACCCCTCCACTTT. Encoded protein: CASSNNRGLSPLHF.

This chain uses TRBV2 with TRBJ1-4; no firm D call. CDR3 length: 12 amino acids. Germline CDR1 reads SNHLY; CDR2 reads FYNNEI. The germline V and J ends were trimmed by 6 bases and 7 bases, with 9 bases remaining between them. In DNA, the CDR3 is TGTGCCAGCAGCTCTTCGGGTGAAAAACTGTTTTTT. Translating it yields CASSSSGEKLFF.

The chain recombines TRBV30 with TRBJ1-2; D is possibly TRBD1 (6 bases). Trimming removed 4 bases from V and 13 bases from J, with 16 bases in between. The CDR3 is made up of 11 amino acids. Germline V gene data show CDR1 as GTSNPN and CDR2 as SVGIG (reference sequence). CDR3 sequence (DNA): TGTGCCTGGATCACCCGGGGGGGCAGCACCTTC. It codes for CAWITRGGSTF.

The V call is TRBV6-5, the J call TRBJ1-2; possible D gene TRBD1, 6 bases. V was trimmed by 3 bases and J by 2 bases, leaving 7 bases between them. Germline V gene data show CDR1 as MNHEY and CDR2 as SVGAGI. The CDR3 is made up of 13 amino acids. The CDR3 DNA sequence: TGTGCCAGCAGTTATACAGGGAACTATGGCTACACCTTC. Translating gives CASSYTGNYGYTF.

This chain joins TRBV7-2 and TRBJ1-2, with 10 positions matching TRBD1. Germline CDR1 is SGHTA and CDR2 is FQGNSA. The V segment lost 4 bases and the J segment 8 bases; nucleotides outside the gene matches: 10. The CDR3 is made up of 15 amino acids. CDR3 in amino acids: CASSSGTGVVWGYTF. In DNA form, the CDR3 reads TGTGCCAGCAGCTCCGGGACAGGGGTCGTATGGGGCTACACCTTC. Full variable domain (remainder filled in from reference TRBV7-2 and TRBJ1-2): GAGVSQSPSNKVTEKGKDVELRCDPISGHTALYWYRQSLGQGLEFLIYFQGNSAPDKSGLPSDRFSAERTGGSVSTLTIQRTQQEDSAVYLCASSSGTGVVWGYTFGSGTRLTVV.

The rearrangement joins TRBV2 to TRBJ1-1; TRBD1 matches at 7 bases. Germline assignment: CDR1 SNHLY and CDR2 FYNNEI. The CDR3 runs to 15 residues. Losses at the gene ends were 1 base for V and 9 bases for J; bases not matched to a gene: 11. The CDR3 region has the DNA TGTGCCAGCAGTGAAGTAGGGGGCCCAGGGGAGAAAGCTTTCTTT. Translating it yields CASSEVGGPGEKAFF.

DNA of the CDR3: TGTGCCAGCAGCTTCGGACAGGGCGAGCAGTACTTC. This gives the protein CASSFGQGEQYF. The chain uses TRBV7-6 and TRBJ2-7, with 8 nucleotides matching TRBD1. Germline lookup yields CDR1 SGHVS and CDR2 FNYEAQ. J lost 6 bases, V lost 3 bases, and 1 base had no gene match. The CDR3 consists of 12 residues.

This chain uses TRBV2 with TRBJ1-1, with 10 bases that match TRBD1. V lost 6 bases and J lost 7; bases outside the gene matches: 11. Germline values: CDR1 SNHLY, CDR2 FYNNEI. The CDR3 extends over 15 amino acids. In DNA form, the CDR3 reads TGTGCCAGCAGGTACTACACCGGGACAGGGGATGAAGCTTTCTTT. Translation: CASRYYTGTGDEAFF.

The chain recombines TRBV2 with TRBJ1-2; 8 bases align to TRBD1. The ends lost 2 bases at V and 7 bases at J; junction bases unmatched: 3. The CDR3 length is 13 residues. Germline CDR1 SNHLY, CDR2 FYNNEI. For the CDR3, the DNA is TGTGCCAGCAGTGAACAGGGGGCGAGTGGCTACACCTTC. It codes for CASSEQGASGYTF.

The chain joins TRBV7-2 to TRBJ2-7, with 10 nucleotides matching TRBD1. Germline assignment: CDR1 SGHTA and CDR2 FQGNSA. There are 15 residues in the CDR3. With V trimmed by 3 bases and J by 4 bases, 6 bases remained unmatched. CDR3 nucleotide sequence: TGTGCCAGCAGCTTCGCCGGGACAGGGGATTACGAGCAGTACTTC. The encoded protein is CASSFAGTGDYEQYF.

CDR3 in amino acids: CASSHSSGDGGNEQFF. Here the CDR3 DNA reads TGCGCCAGCAGCCATAGTAGCGGGGATGGAGGGAATGAGCAGTTCTTC. The rearrangement uses TRBV4-1 and TRBJ2-1; 8 bases fit TRBD2. The CDR3 runs 16 residues. V gave up 3 bases and J gave up 7 bases; unmatched junction bases: 11. Germline loops: CDR1 MGHRA, CDR2 YSYEKL.

This clone has a single count. This rearrangement joins TRBV30 to TRBJ2-7; 7 bases match TRBD2. Germline values: CDR1 GTSNPN, CDR2 SVGIG (reference sequence). Losses at the gene ends were 3 bases for V and 4 bases for J; bases not matched to a gene: 9. There are 14 residues in the CDR3. CDR3 protein: CAWRPRTRAYEQYF. For the CDR3, the DNA is TGTGCCTGGAGGCCCAGGACTAGAGCATACGAGCAGTACTTC.

V usage is TRBV9 and J usage is TRBJ2-1; TRBD1 agrees at 7 bases. The germline V gene has CDR1 SGDLS and CDR2 YYNGEE. This CDR3 has 17 residues. Losses at the gene ends were 3 bases for V and 3 bases for J; bases not matched to a gene: 12. This CDR3 is CASSGPIIRTGYNEQFF. The CDR3 DNA sequence: TGTGCCAGCAGCGGACCAATTATTCGGACAGGCTACAATGAGCAGTTCTTC.

The V call is TRBV7-6, the J call TRBJ1-2; TRBD1 is a possible D gene (5 bases). Per germline, CDR1 SGHVS and CDR2 FNYEAQ. Trimming shortened V by 1 base and J by 4 bases, and 16 bases separated the two germline ends. The CDR3 has 16 residues. The CDR3 loop reads CASSLDTADRPYGYTF. In DNA form, the CDR3 reads TGTGCCAGCAGCTTAGATACCGCAGACAGACCCTATGGCTACACCTTC.

V gene TRBV7-9 combines with J gene TRBJ1-1; possible D gene TRBD1, 5 bases. The germline CDR1 and CDR2 sequences are SEHNR and FQNEAQ (reference sequence). V lost 5 bases and J 1 base, leaving 11 bases between the germline ends. The CDR3 length is 14 residues. The CDR3 DNA follows: TGTGCCAGCAGCCCGCAAACAGGGAACACTGAAGCTTTCTTT. Protein sequence: CASSPQTGNTEAFF.

The rearrangement uses TRBV29-1 and TRBJ1-2; perhaps TRBD1 as D (6 bases). CDR1 is SQVTM and CDR2 is ANQGSEA in the germline V gene. V was clipped by 4 bases and J by 6 bases, with 12 bases between them. The CDR3 runs 12 residues. DNA of the CDR3: TGCAGCGTTGGTGGGGGGGCGGATGGCTACACCTTC. Residues: CSVGGGADGYTF.

The chain joins TRBV5-1 to TRBJ1-6, with D unresolved. CDR1 and CDR2 from the germline V gene are SGHRS and YFSETQ. V was cut by 4 bases and J by 0 bases, with 11 bases left in between. The CDR3 covers 16 residues. The CDR3 reads CASSLSYSSYNSPLHF. The CDR3 DNA is TGCGCCAGCAGCCTTTCCTATAGCTCCTATAATTCACCCCTCCACTTT.

The chain links TRBV30 to TRBJ2-7; 9 nucleotides agree with TRBD2. The germline gives CDR1 GTSNPN, CDR2 SVGIG (reference sequence). Trimming removed 5 bases from V and 1 base from J; junction bases left unmatched: 9. The CDR3 is made up of 15 amino acids. The CDR3 reads CAWALGAGGSYEQYF. In DNA, the CDR3 is TGTGCCTGGGCCCTTGGAGCGGGGGGTTCCTACGAGCAGTACTTC.

The chain employs TRBV10-3 and TRBJ1-2; D not certain. The length of the CDR3 is 13 residues. Trimming removed 0 bases at V and 8 bases at J, with 10 bases between. Per germline, CDR1 ENHRY and CDR2 SYGVKD. CDR3 region: CAISESRGSGYTF. The CDR3 region has the DNA TGTGCCATCAGTGAGTCACGGGGAAGCGGCTACACCTTC.

The rearrangement joins TRBV4-1 to TRBJ1-4; D is perhaps TRBD1 (5 bases). Trimming took 4 bases from V and 0 from J, leaving 15 bases between them. The germline gives CDR1 MGHRA, CDR2 YSYEKL. The CDR3 runs to 17 residues. The CDR3 region is CASSLSTGLATNEKLFF. The CDR3 bases are TGCGCCAGCAGCCTTTCAACAGGCTTAGCAACTAATGAAAAACTGTTTTTT.

The CDR3 reads CASSHPSALLAGGRVTGELFF. Written as DNA, the CDR3 is TGTGCCAGCAGCCATCCCTCCGCTTTACTAGCGGGGGGGCGTGTCACCGGGGAGCTGTTTTTT. This chain connects TRBV4-2 to TRBJ2-2, with 13 bases aligning to TRBD2. CDR1 is LGHNA, CDR2 YNFKEQ, per germline. This CDR3 is 21 amino acids long. Trimming at V came to 3 bases and at J to 4 bases, leaving 17 bases not matched to a gene.

J is TRBJ2-1 and V is TRBV5-1; 13 bases line up with TRBD2. V shed 3 bases and J 6 bases; nucleotides not matched to a gene: 3. The CDR3 contains 15 residues. Germline CDR1 and CDR2: SGHRS and YFSETQ. The CDR3 region has the DNA TGCGCCAGCAGCTCCGGGACTAGCGGGGTCAATGAGCAGTTCTTC. It codes for CASSSGTSGVNEQFF.

The CDR3 region has the DNA TGTGCCAGCAGATGGACAGGGGCTAATTCACCCCTCCACTTT. It yields the protein CASRWTGANSPLHF. The chain links TRBV6-5 to TRBJ1-6, with 9 bases aligning to TRBD1. The CDR3 has 14 residues. Germline CDR1 and CDR2: MNHEY and SVGAGI. With V trimmed by 6 bases and J by 6 bases, 3 bases remained unmatched.

The chain links TRBV2 to TRBJ1-1, with D uncertain. Germline values: CDR1 SNHLY, CDR2 FYNNEI. This CDR3 has 13 residues. V dropped 7 bases and J dropped 0 bases, with 9 bases sitting between them. The CDR3 DNA is TGTGCCAGCACAGTCAGAATGAACACTGAAGCTTTCTTT. Protein product: CASTVRMNTEAFF.